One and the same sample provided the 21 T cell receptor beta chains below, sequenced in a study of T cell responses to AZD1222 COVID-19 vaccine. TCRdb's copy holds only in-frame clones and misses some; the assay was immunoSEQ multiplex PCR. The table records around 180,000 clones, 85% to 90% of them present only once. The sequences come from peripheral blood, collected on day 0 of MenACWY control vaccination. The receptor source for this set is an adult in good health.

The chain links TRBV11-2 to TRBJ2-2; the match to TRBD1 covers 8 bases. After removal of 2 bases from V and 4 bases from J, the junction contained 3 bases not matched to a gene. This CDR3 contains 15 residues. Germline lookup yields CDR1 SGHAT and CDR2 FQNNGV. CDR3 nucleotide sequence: TGTGCCAGCAGCTTACAGGGGGCGAGCACCGGGGAGCTGTTTTTT. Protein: CASSLQGASTGELFF.

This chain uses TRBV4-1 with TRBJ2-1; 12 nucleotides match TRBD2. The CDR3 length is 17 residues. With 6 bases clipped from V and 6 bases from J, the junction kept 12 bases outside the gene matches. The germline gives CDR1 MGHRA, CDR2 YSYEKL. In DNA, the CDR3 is TGCGCCAGCAGGGAGGTGGAGCTAGCGGGAGGGCCCAATGAGCAGTTCTTC. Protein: CASREVELAGGPNEQFF.

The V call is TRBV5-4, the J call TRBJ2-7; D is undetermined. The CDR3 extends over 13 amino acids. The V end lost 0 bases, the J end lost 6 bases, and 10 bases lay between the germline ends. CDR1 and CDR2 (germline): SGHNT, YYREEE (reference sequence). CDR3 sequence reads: CASSLDTPSEQYF. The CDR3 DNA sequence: TGTGCCAGCAGCTTGGACACCCCCAGCGAGCAGTACTTC.

The CDR3 reads CASSPGGVPLNTEAFF. The CDR3 DNA is TGTGCCAGCAGCCCTGGTGGGGTCCCCCTGAACACTGAAGCTTTCTTT. The chain is built from TRBV5-6 and TRBJ1-1; D is uncertain. The CDR3 runs to 16 residues. Between the trimmed V and J ends, which lost 4 bases and 0 bases, there was a span of 16 bases. Germline V lookup: CDR1 SGHDT, CDR2 YYEEEE. Supplemented by reference TRBV5-6 and TRBJ1-1, the full variable domain reads DAGVTQSPTHLIKTRGQQVTLRCSPKSGHDTVSWYQQALGQGPQFIFQYYEEEERQRGNFPDRFSGHQFPNYSSELNVNALLLGDSALYLCASSPGGVPLNTEAFFGQGTRLTVV.

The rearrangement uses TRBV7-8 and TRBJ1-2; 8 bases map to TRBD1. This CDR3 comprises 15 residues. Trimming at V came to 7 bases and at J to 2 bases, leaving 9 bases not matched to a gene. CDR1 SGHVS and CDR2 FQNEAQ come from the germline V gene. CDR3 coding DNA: TGTGCCAGCACCACCCCACAGGGGGAAAACTATGGCTACACCTTC. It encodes CASTTPQGENYGYTF.

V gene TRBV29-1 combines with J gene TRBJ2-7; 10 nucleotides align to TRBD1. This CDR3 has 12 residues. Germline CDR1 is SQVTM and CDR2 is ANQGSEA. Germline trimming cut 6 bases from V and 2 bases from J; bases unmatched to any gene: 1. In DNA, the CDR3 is TGCAGCGTGGGGACAGGGGCCTACGAGCAGTACTTC. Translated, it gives CSVGTGAYEQYF.

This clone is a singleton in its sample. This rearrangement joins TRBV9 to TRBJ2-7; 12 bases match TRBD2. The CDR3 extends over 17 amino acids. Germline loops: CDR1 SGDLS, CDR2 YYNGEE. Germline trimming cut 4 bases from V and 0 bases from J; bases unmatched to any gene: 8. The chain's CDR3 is CASSRGLAGPSSYEQYF. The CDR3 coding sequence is TGTGCCAGCAGCCGCGGACTAGCGGGGCCAAGCTCCTACGAGCAGTACTTC.

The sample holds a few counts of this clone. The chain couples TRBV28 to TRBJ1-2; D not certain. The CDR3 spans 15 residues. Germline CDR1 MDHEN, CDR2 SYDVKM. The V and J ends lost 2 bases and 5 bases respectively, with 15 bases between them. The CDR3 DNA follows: TGTGCCAGCAGTTTAGGGAGCAGGCGAGGTTATGGCTACACCTTC. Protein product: CASSLGSRRGYGYTF.

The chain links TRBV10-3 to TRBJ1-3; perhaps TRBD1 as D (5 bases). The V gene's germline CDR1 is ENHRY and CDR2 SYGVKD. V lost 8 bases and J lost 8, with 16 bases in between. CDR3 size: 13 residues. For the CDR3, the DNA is TGTGCCATCTCTCGGGGGGAGACAGACACCATATATTTT. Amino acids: CAISRGETDTIYF.

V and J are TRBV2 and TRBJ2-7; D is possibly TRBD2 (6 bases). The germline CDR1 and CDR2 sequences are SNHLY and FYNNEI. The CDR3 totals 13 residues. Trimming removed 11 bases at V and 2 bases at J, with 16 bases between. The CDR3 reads CAGSGTPTYEQYF. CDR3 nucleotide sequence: TGTGCCGGATCCGGGACTCCGACCTACGAGCAGTACTTC.

DNA for the CDR3: TGTGCCAGCAGCGTAGATGGCTTCGCAGTCGAGCAGTACTTC. Translating gives CASSVDGFAVEQYF. V is TRBV9 and J is TRBJ2-7; D not certain. The CDR3 is 14 amino acids. Germline CDR1 is SGDLS and CDR2 is YYNGEE. Trimming cost V 0 bases and J 6 bases, with 13 bases left between them.

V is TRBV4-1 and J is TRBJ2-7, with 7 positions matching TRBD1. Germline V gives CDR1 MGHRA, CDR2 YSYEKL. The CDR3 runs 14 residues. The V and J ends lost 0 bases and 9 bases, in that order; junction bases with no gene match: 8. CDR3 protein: CASSQEGQTSGQYF. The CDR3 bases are TGCGCCAGCAGCCAAGAGGGACAGACCTCCGGGCAGTACTTC.

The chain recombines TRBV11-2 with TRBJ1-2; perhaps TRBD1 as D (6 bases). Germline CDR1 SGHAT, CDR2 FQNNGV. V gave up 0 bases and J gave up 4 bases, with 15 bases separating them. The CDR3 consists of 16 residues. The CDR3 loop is CASSLDPSGAGYGYTF. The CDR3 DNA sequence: TGTGCCAGCAGCTTAGACCCCTCAGGGGCCGGCTATGGCTACACCTTC.

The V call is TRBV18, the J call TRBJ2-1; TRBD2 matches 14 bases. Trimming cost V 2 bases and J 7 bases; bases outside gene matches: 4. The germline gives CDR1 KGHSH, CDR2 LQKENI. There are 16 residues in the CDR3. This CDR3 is CASSPGTSGRANEQFF. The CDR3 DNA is TGTGCCAGCTCACCAGGGACTAGCGGGAGAGCGAATGAGCAGTTCTTC.

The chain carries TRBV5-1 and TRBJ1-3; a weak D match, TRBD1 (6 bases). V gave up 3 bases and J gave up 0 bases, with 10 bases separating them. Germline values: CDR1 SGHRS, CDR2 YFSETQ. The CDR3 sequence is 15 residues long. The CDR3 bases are TGCGCCAGCAGCTCCGGGACAACCTCTGGAAACACCATATATTTT. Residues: CASSSGTTSGNTIYF.

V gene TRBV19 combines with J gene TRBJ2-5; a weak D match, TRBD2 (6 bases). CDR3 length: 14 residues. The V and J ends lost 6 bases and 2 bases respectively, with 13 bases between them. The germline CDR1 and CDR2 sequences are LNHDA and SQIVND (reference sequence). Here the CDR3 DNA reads TGTGCCAGTAGCGCCCTGGAGGGTCAAGAGACCCAGTACTTC. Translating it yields CASSALEGQETQYF.

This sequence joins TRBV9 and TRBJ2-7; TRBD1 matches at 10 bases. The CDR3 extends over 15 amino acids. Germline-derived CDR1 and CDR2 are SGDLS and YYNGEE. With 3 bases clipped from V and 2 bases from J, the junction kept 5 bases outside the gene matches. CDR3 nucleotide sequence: TGTGCCAGCAGCGCGGGACAGGGGCCCACCTACGAGCAGTACTTC. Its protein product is CASSAGQGPTYEQYF.

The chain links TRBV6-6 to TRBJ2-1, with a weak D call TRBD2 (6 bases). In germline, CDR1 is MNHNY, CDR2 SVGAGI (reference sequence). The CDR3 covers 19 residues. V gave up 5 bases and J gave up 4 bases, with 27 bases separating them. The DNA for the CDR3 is TGTGCCAGCAGTCTAAGGGCAATCCGGGAGACTGGAGGTTACAATGAGCAGTTCTTC. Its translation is CASSLRAIRETGGYNEQFF.

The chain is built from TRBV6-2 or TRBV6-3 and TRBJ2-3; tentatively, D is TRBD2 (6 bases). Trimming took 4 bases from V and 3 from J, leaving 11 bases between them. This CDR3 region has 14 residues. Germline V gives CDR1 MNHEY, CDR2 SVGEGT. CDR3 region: CASSLTSKTDTQYF. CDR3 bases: TGTGCCAGCAGTTTGACTAGTAAGACAGATACGCAGTATTTT.

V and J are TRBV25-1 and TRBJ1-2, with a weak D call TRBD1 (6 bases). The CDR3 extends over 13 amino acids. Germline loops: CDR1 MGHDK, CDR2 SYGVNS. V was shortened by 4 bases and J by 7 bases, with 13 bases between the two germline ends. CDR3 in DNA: TGTGCCAGCAGTGCATCGGACAGCAGTGGCTACACCTTC. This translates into CASSASDSSGYTF.

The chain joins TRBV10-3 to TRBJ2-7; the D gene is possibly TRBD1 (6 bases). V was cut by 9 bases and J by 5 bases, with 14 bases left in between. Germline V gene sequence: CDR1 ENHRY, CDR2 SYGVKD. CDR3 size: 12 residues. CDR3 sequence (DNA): TGTGCCATGGGCAGGGGAATTGACGAGCAGTACTTC. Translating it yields CAMGRGIDEQYF.